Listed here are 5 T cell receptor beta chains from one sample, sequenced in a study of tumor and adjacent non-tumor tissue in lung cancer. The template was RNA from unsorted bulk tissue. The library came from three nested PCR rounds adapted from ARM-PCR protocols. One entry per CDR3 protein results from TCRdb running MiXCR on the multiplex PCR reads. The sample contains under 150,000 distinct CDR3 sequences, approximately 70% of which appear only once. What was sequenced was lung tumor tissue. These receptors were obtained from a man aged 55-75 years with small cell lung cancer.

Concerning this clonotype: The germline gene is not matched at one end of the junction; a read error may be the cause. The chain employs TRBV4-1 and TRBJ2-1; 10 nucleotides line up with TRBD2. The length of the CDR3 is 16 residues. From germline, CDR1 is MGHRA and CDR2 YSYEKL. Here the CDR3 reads CANSQEEAGGVNEQFF. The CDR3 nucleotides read TGCGCCAACAGCCAAGAAGAAGCGGGAGGGGTCAATGAGCAGTTCTTC.

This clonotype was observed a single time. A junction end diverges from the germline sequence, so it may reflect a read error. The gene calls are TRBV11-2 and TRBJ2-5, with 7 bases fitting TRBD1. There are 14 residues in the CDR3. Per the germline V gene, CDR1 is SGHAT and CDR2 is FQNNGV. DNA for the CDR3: TGTGCCAGCAGTTTAGAGACAGGGCAAGAGACCCAGTACTTC. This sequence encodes CASSLETGQETQYF.

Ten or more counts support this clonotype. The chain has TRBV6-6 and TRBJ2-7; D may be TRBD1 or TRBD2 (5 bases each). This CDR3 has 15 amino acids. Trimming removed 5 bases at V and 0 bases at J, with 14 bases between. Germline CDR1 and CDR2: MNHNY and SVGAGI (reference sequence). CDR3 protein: CASSAGGSNSYEQYF. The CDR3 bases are TGTGCCAGCAGTGCTGGGGGATCAAACTCCTACGAGCAGTACTTC.

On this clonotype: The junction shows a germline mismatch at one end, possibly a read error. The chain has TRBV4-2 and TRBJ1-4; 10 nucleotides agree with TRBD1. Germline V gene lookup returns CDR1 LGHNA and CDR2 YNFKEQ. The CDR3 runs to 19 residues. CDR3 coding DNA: TGTGACAGCAGCCAAGACAAACGGGGACAGGGGTTTGTTAATGAAAAACTGTTTTTT. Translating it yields CDSSQDKRGQGFVNEKLFF.

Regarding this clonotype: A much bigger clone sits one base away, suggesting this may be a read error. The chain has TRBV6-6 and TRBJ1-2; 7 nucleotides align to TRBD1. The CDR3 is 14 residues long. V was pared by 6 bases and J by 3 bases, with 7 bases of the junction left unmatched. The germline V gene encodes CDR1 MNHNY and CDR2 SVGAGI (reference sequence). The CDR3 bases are TGTGCCAGCAGCCACAGGGGTACTTACTATGGCTACACCTTC. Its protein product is CASSHRGTYYGYTF.